The following is a T cell receptor beta chain sequence with its context. This sample was included in a study of blood T cell repertoires in COVID-19. Clones were read by immunoSEQ multiplex PCR, and TCRdb kept only the in-frame ones, dropping some. This repertoire shows around 92,000 clones, roughly nine tenths found once; its top ten account for about 5%. V lost 4 bases and J lost 5, with 15 bases in between. The CDR3 is 15 amino acids. CDR1 LGHNT and CDR2 FRNRAP come from the germline V gene. Sequencing input: peripheral blood. The rearrangement links TRBV12-5 to TRBJ2-1, with D possibly TRBD2 on 6 matching bases. The sequence derives from a woman aged 80 or over with active COVID-19. The CDR3 DNA reads TGTGCTAGTGGTTCCGGGACGGGCGGGGACAATGAGCAGTTCTTC. Translated, it gives CASGSGTGGDNEQFF.